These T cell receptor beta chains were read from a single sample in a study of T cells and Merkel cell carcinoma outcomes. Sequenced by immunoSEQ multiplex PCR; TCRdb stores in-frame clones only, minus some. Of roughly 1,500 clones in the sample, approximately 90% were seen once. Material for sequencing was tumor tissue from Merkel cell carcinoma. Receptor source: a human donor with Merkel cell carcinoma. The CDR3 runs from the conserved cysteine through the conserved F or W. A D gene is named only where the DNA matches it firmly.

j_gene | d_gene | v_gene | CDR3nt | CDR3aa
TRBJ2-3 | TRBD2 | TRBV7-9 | TGTGCCAGCAGCTTCGGCGGGGGTTTTATCGGTGCGCAGTATTTT | CASSFGGGFIGAQYF
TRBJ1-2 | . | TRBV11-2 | TGTGCCAGCAGCTTACTGGCAGTAGATGGCTACACCTTC | CASSLLAVDGYTF
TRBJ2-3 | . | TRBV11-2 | TGTGCCAGCAGCTCGCTTCAGGATACGCAGTATTTT | CASSSLQDTQYF
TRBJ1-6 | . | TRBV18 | TGTGCCAGCTCACCAGGGTTACGGGCTAATTCACCCCTCCACTTT | CASSPGLRANSPLHF
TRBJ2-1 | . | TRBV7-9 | TGTGCCAGCAGCTCCATAAGCTCCTACAATGAGCAGTTCTTC | CASSSISSYNEQFF
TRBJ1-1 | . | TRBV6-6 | TGTGCCAGCAGCTCCGGGGGGGGCAACACTGAAGCTTTCTTT | CASSSGGGNTEAFF
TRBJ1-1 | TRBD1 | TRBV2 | TGTGCCAGCAGGGGGGACAGTGGGGGTGAAGCTTTCTTT | CASRGDSGGEAFF
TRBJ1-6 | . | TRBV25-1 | TGTGCCAGCAGTTCGGGGGTTGGTTCGTCACCCCTCCACTTT | CASSSGVGSSPLHF
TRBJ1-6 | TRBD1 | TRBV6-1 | TGTGCCAGCAGTGAATCGGGGACAGGGATGTCACCCCTCCACTTT | CASSESGTGMSPLHF
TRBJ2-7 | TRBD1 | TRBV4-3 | TGCGCCAGCAGCCAAGGACAGGGGTACGCCTACGAGCAGTACTTC | CASSQGQGYAYEQYF
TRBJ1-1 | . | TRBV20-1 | TGCAGTGCTAGAATACGGATTGAAGCTTTCTTT | CSARIRIEAFF
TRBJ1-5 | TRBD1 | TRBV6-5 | TGTGCCAGCAGCCTTTCGGACAGGTCTTTCCAGCCCCAGCATTTT | CASSLSDRSFQPQHF
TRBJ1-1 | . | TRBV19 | TGTGCCAGTAGTATGTTCGGACTTAACACTGAAGCTTTCTTT | CASSMFGLNTEAFF
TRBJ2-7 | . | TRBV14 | TGTGCCAGCGGGTCGAGGAGATTGATGTACTTC | CASGSRRLMYF